Below are 30 T cell receptor beta chains sequenced from a single sample in a study of radiotherapy plus CTLA-4 blockade in lung cancer. The protocol was immunoSEQ multiplex PCR, while the TCRdb copy is restricted to in-frame clones and leaves out a portion. Among about 51,000 clones listed, roughly three quarters were seen once. The material was peripheral blood, obtained from a patient treated with radiotherapy plus ipilimumab. The receptors here all came from a human donor with non-small cell lung cancer who had a complete response to radiotherapy plus ipilimumab.

V usage is TRBV7-9 and J usage is TRBJ2-7; 11 nucleotides line up with TRBD1. Trimming cost V 3 bases and J 6 bases; bases outside gene matches: 7. This CDR3 region has 15 residues. The V gene's germline CDR1 is SEHNR and CDR2 FQNEAQ (reference sequence). The CDR3 spells CASSFSTGTGGEQYF. The CDR3, as DNA: TGTGCCAGCAGCTTCAGTACCGGGACAGGGGGCGAGCAGTACTTC.

This chain uses TRBV4-3 with TRBJ1-2; 8 nucleotides match TRBD1. Unmatched junction bases numbered 10, after V lost 3 bases and J lost 7 bases. The CDR3 covers 15 residues. Germline CDR1 reads LGHNA; CDR2 reads YSLEER. CDR3 protein: CASSQGRGQGGGYTF. DNA for the CDR3: TGCGCCAGCAGCCAGGGACGAGGACAGGGTGGTGGCTACACCTTC.

The CDR3 region is CASSLRGRGNQPQHF. CDR3 coding DNA: TGTGCCAGCAGCTTAAGGGGGCGTGGGAATCAGCCCCAGCATTTT. V usage is TRBV7-2 and J usage is TRBJ1-5; 7 bases are a match to TRBD1. The CDR3 has 15 amino acids. Germline values: CDR1 SGHTA, CDR2 FQGNSA. V gave up 2 bases and J gave up 4 bases; unmatched junction bases: 5.

This chain links TRBV29-1 with TRBJ1-1; D is undetermined. Trimming took off 4 bases at V and 0 bases at J, with 3 bases between the two ends. Germline-derived CDR1 and CDR2 are SQVTM and ANQGSEA. The CDR3 runs to 11 residues. The CDR3 sequence: CSVVVNTEAFF. The CDR3 DNA follows: TGCAGCGTTGTAGTGAACACTGAAGCTTTCTTT.

J is TRBJ2-7 and V is TRBV7-9; 8 nucleotides line up with TRBD2. CDR1 is SEHNR, CDR2 FQNEAQ, per germline (reference sequence). The ends lost 2 bases at V and 1 base at J; junction bases unmatched: 7. The CDR3 contains 16 residues. In DNA form, the CDR3 reads TGTGCCAGCAGCTTATTCCGCGGGGGGCAGTCCTACGAGCAGTACTTC. Encoded protein: CASSLFRGGQSYEQYF.

The J gene is TRBJ1-2, the V gene TRBV6-1; 9 bases line up with TRBD1. The CDR3 covers 16 residues. Germline CDR1 reads MNHNS; CDR2 reads SASEGT. The V gene end was trimmed by 0 bases and the J gene end by 7 bases; junction bases not matched to a gene: 9. CDR3 in DNA: TGTGCCAGCAGTGAAGCGAAGCCACAGGGGGCTGGTGGCTACACCTTC. It codes for CASSEAKPQGAGGYTF.

The chain joins TRBV27 to TRBJ1-2; 9 bases match TRBD1. Germline-derived CDR1 and CDR2 are MNHEY and SMNVEV (reference sequence). The length of the CDR3 is 17 residues. J was trimmed by 0 bases and V by 4 bases; bases with no gene match: 9. CDR3 DNA: TGTGCCAGCAGTTCCCACGGACAGGGGCGATCTAACTATGGCTACACCTTC. This gives the protein CASSSHGQGRSNYGYTF.

The chain combines TRBV6-4 with TRBJ2-1, with 9 bases that match TRBD2. With V trimmed by 10 bases and J by 7 bases, 14 bases remained unmatched. There are 15 residues in the CDR3. Germline assignment: CDR1 MRHNA and CDR2 SNTAGT. The CDR3 coding sequence is TGTGCCACCCGGGGGGCGGGAGGGCCCCAGAATGAGCAGTTCTTC. Residues: CATRGAGGPQNEQFF.

V and J are TRBV5-1 and TRBJ2-2; 7 positions agree with TRBD2. The CDR3 consists of 15 residues. CDR1 and CDR2 from the germline V gene are SGHRS and YFSETQ. V shed 7 bases and J 8 bases; nucleotides not matched to a gene: 14. CDR3 loop: CASGGGLFPPGELFF. Written as DNA, the CDR3 is TGCGCCAGCGGCGGGGGACTTTTTCCACCGGGGGAGCTGTTTTTT. The full variable domain, in which reference TRBV5-1 and TRBJ2-2 provide the parts outside the CDR3, is KAGVTQTPRYLIKTRGQQVTLSCSPISGHRSVSWYQQTPGQGLQFLFEYFSETQRNKGNFPGRFSGRQFSNSRSEMNVSTLELGDSALYLCASGGGLFPPGELFFGEGSRLTVL.

V is TRBV7-9 and J is TRBJ1-2; 9 nucleotides match TRBD1. J was trimmed by 4 bases and V by 4 bases; bases with no gene match: 7. CDR3 length equals 15 residues. Germline lookup yields CDR1 SEHNR and CDR2 FQNEAQ (reference sequence). CDR3 DNA sequence: TGTGCCAGCAGCTCTACAGGGGGCGGCGGCTATGGCTACACCTTC. Translation gives CASSSTGGGGYGYTF.

This clone was detected only a few times. The chain uses TRBV2 and TRBJ1-5; the D gene is possibly TRBD1 (6 bases). This CDR3 has 15 residues. Between the trimmed V and J ends, which lost 3 bases and 4 bases, there was a span of 13 bases. CDR1 is SNHLY, CDR2 FYNNEI, per germline. The CDR3 DNA reads as TGTGCCAGCAGTGAGGGGGACATCTGGAATCAGCCCCAGCATTTT. Its protein is CASSEGDIWNQPQHF.

This chain links TRBV7-9 with TRBJ1-1; 7 bases match TRBD1. This CDR3 contains 14 residues. J lost 2 bases, V lost 5 bases, and 5 bases had no gene match. Germline loops: CDR1 SEHNR, CDR2 FQNEAQ (reference sequence). CDR3 region: CASSHRDRNTEAFF. CDR3 nucleotide sequence: TGTGCCAGCAGCCACCGGGACAGAAACACTGAAGCTTTCTTT.

This clone was seen a few times. The gene calls are TRBV6-6 and TRBJ1-5; TRBD1 aligns across 7 bases. From germline, CDR1 is MNHNY and CDR2 SVGAGI (reference sequence). The CDR3 runs to 13 residues. V shed 6 bases, J shed 4 bases, and the junction held 3 bases outside the gene matches. The CDR3 region has the DNA TGTGCCAGCAGGCTGACAGGGAATCAGCCCCAGCATTTT. This gives the protein CASRLTGNQPQHF.

V gene TRBV7-9 combines with J gene TRBJ2-3, with 8 bases lining up with TRBD1. V was clipped by 6 bases and J by 8 bases; unmatched bases: 4. Germline V lookup: CDR1 SEHNR, CDR2 FQNEAQ (reference sequence). The CDR3 spans 12 residues. The CDR3 DNA follows: TGTGCCAGCAGGCCTACAGGGGGTACGCAGTATTTT. As protein: CASRPTGGTQYF.

V usage is TRBV7-2 and J usage is TRBJ2-2; 9 bases map to TRBD2. CDR3 length equals 18 residues. The V and J ends lost 3 bases and 7 bases, in that order; junction bases with no gene match: 15. Germline V CDR1 and CDR2: SGHTA, FQGNSA. Here the CDR3 reads CASSFRGLAGGPLGELFF. The CDR3 DNA follows: TGTGCCAGCAGCTTCCGGGGTCTCGCGGGGGGGCCTCTCGGGGAGCTGTTTTTT.

This chain joins TRBV19 and TRBJ1-2; the D gene is possibly TRBD1 (5 bases). Germline values: CDR1 LNHDA, CDR2 SQIVND (reference sequence). The length of the CDR3 is 14 residues. V lost 7 bases to trimming and J lost 7 bases, with 19 bases between them. CDR3 bases: TGTGCCAGTACCCCCGGTCAGGGCAAATCTGGCTACACCTTC. Translated, it gives CASTPGQGKSGYTF.

The rearrangement joins TRBV6-1 to TRBJ1-1; 8 nucleotides line up with TRBD1. This CDR3 spans 13 amino acids. CDR1 is MNHNS and CDR2 is SASEGT in the germline V gene. Trimming took 6 bases from V and 3 from J; bases not matched to a gene: 3. CDR3 sequence: CASRTGADTEAFF. In nucleotides, the CDR3 is TGTGCCAGCAGGACAGGGGCGGACACTGAAGCTTTCTTT.

This clone has more than one count but fewer than ten. The rearrangement joins TRBV6-5 to TRBJ1-3, with D maybe TRBD1 (5 bases). Per the germline V gene, CDR1 is MNHEY and CDR2 is SVGAGI. Trimming took 5 bases from V and 0 from J, leaving 8 bases between them. The CDR3 sequence is 14 residues long. CDR3 residues: CASSGQGSGNTIYF. The CDR3, as DNA: TGTGCCAGCAGTGGTCAGGGCTCTGGAAACACCATATATTTT.

The chain couples TRBV12-2 to TRBJ2-1; whether TRBD2, the table's D call, matches the DNA was not checked. TRBV12-2 is a pseudogene segment. This CDR3 region has 19 residues. The CDR3 reads CASRLGLAGGRSSYNEQFF. The CDR3 DNA follows: TGTGCAAGTCGCCTGGGACTAGCGGGGGGAAGAAGCTCCTACAATGAGCAGTTCTTC.

The V gene is TRBV27, the J gene TRBJ1-2; D not resolved. The length of the CDR3 is 14 residues. V was cut by 4 bases and J by 4 bases, with 13 bases left in between. Germline V gene lookup returns CDR1 MNHEY and CDR2 SMNVEV (reference sequence). CDR3 nucleotide sequence: TGTGCCAGCAGTTACAGATCCTTTGGCTATGGCTACACCTTC. Translation: CASSYRSFGYGYTF.

The rearrangement links TRBV9 to TRBJ2-1; weak D call: TRBD2 (5 bases). Germline V lookup: CDR1 SGDLS, CDR2 YYNGEE. V lost 2 bases to trimming and J lost 6 bases, with 15 bases between them. The CDR3 contains 15 residues. CDR3 nucleotide sequence: TGTGCCAGCAGCGTCAGCGGAAAGGAGATCAATGAGCAGTTCTTC. Translated, it gives CASSVSGKEINEQFF.

The table lists this clone with a count of one. This chain links TRBV4-3 with TRBJ2-1, with D maybe TRBD1 (6 bases). Trimming took off 0 bases at V and 9 bases at J, with 12 bases between the two ends. This CDR3 is 14 amino acids long. Looked up from germline, CDR1 is LGHNA and CDR2 is YSLEER. CDR3: CASSQEGRGAEQFF. CDR3 DNA: TGCGCCAGCAGCCAAGAAGGCAGGGGCGCTGAGCAGTTCTTC.

V gene TRBV15 combines with J gene TRBJ2-6, with D perhaps matching TRBD1 (6 bases). From germline, CDR1 is LNHNV and CDR2 YYDKDF (reference sequence). The ends were cut back, 2 bases at V and 4 bases at J, with 15 bases in the middle. The CDR3 extends over 17 amino acids. The DNA of the CDR3 is TGTGCCACCAGCAGACCGTCAGGGGTAGCGGGGGCCAACGTCCTGACTTTC. It specifies CATSRPSGVAGANVLTF. Full variable domain (missing parts from reference TRBV15 and TRBJ2-6): DAMVIQNPRYQVTQFGKPVTLSCSQTLNHNVMYWYQQKSSQAPKLLFHYYDKDFNNEADTPDNFQSRRPNTSFCFLDIRSPGLGDTAMYLCATSRPSGVAGANVLTFGAGSRLTVL.

V usage is TRBV6-4 and J usage is TRBJ2-1; TRBD1 matches at 7 bases. The CDR3 is 18 amino acids. Germline CDR1 and CDR2: MRHNA and SNTAGT. The J segment lost 5 bases and the V segment lost 4 bases, leaving 17 bases of the junction unmatched. CDR3 sequence: CASSASLAWDRSDNEQFF. The CDR3 bases are TGTGCCAGCAGTGCCTCCTTGGCCTGGGACAGATCAGACAATGAGCAGTTCTTC.

The table lists this clone with a few counts. Mismatch with germline at one junction end may stem from a read error. The chain couples TRBV7-9 to TRBJ1-1, with 8 bases aligning to TRBD1. Germline V gene lookup returns CDR1 SEHNR and CDR2 FQNEAQ (reference sequence). The CDR3 totals 19 residues. The CDR3 here is CASSYGRDRLGTRNNEAFF. The CDR3 region has the DNA TGTGCCAGCAGCTACGGCCGGGACAGGTTGGGTACGCGGAACAATGAAGCTTTCTTT.

This clone was found a few times. The V and J genes are TRBV19 and TRBJ1-5, with 7 positions matching TRBD1. The junction had 4 bases not matched to a gene; V was cut back by 7 bases and J by 4 bases. The CDR3 covers 13 residues. From germline, CDR1 is LNHDA and CDR2 SQIVND (reference sequence). The CDR3 reads CASTRQGNQPQHF. Here the CDR3 DNA reads TGTGCCAGTACTCGACAGGGTAATCAGCCCCAGCATTTT.

The chain employs TRBV5-4 and TRBJ2-7; D is unclear. V was pared by 1 base and J by 6 bases, with 8 bases between. Germline V gene sequence: CDR1 SGHNT, CDR2 YYREEE (reference sequence). CDR3 length equals 12 residues. This CDR3 is CASSLFRGEQYF. CDR3 sequence (DNA): TGTGCCAGCAGCTTGTTCAGAGGCGAGCAGTACTTC. The whole variable domain, filled in from reference TRBV5-4 and TRBJ2-7, reads ETGVTQSPTHLIKTRGQQVTLRCSSQSGHNTVSWYQQALGQGPQFIFQYYREEENGRGNFPPRFSGLQFPNYSSELNVNALELDDSALYLCASSLFRGEQYFGPGTRLTVT.

This clone was recorded only once. J is TRBJ1-5 and V is TRBV18; D not certain. Germline-derived CDR1 and CDR2 are KGHSH and LQKENI. CDR3 length: 15 amino acids. Between the trimmed V and J ends, which lost 3 bases and 4 bases, there was a span of 13 bases. CDR3 DNA: TGTGCCAGCTCACCGGGAGGGCAGAAAAATCAGCCCCAGCATTTT. Translating gives CASSPGGQKNQPQHF.

V and J are TRBV19 and TRBJ2-4, with 7 positions matching TRBD1. V gave up 2 bases and J gave up 6 bases; unmatched junction bases: 7. The CDR3 has 15 amino acids. CDR1 and CDR2 from the germline V gene are LNHDA and SQIVND (reference sequence). CDR3 sequence reads: CASSITTGKRNIQYF. In nucleotides, the CDR3 is TGTGCCAGTAGTATAACGACAGGGAAAAGAAACATTCAGTACTTC.

The chain links TRBV4-1 to TRBJ2-7, with D unresolved. Germline-derived CDR1 and CDR2 are MGHRA and YSYEKL. V was cut by 0 bases and J by 4 bases, with 19 bases left in between. This CDR3 has 17 residues. The chain's CDR3 is CASSQEWVGSSIYEQYF. The DNA for the CDR3 is TGCGCCAGCAGCCAAGAATGGGTGGGCAGTTCGATTTACGAGCAGTACTTC.